Listed here is a single T cell receptor (beta chain). Deletions cut 0 bases from V and 5 bases from J, with 14 bases between. The germline gives CDR1 MNHEY, CDR2 SVGEGT. The CDR3 runs 15 residues. This entry comes from a study of blood T cell repertoires in COVID-19. Study-wide context: COVID-19 samples, acute and convalescent, were from the United States, Italy and Spain. The analysed material was cDNA or gDNA that came from T cells, B-cell-depleted T cells, or PBMCs.

In the original processing: By means of reference gene primer amplification, nucleated cell counts were estimated. Assay: immunoSEQ multiplex PCR; the TCRdb copy retains only in-frame clones and omits some. V, J and clone size derive from that table, while D and trimming were established from the DNA sequence. The repertoire consists of 250,000 to 350,000 clones, with around 87% occurring once and the leading ten covering over 4%. Cohorts were based on clinical histories the participants reported. The source is a woman aged 30 to 39 who had recovered from COVID-19. The V gene is TRBV6-2 or TRBV6-3, the J gene TRBJ2-7; maybe TRBD2 (6 bases). Sequenced: PBMCs or T cells enriched from blood (not recorded which). The CDR3 region has the DNA TGTGCCAGCAGTTACTCGAATCTAGCGCCGGACGAGCAGTACTTC. Translation gives CASSYSNLAPDEQYF.